Included here is one TCR beta chain sequence, with context. The antigen remains undetermined. This specimen comes from a study of blood T cells in healthy people across ages. Study summary: Per two T cells, about one barcoded beta molecule was captured through template switching. Study-wide points: Per-million-T-cell TCR beta diversity fell roughly linearly with age.

Sample-barcoded 5' priming and a J-beta primer mix drove a second PCR of roughly 6 to 12 cycles. With 12 random nucleotides, a template-switch adaptor tagged each individual cDNA molecule. From each sample, at least 2.5 million paired-end reads containing CDR3 were obtained. TCRdb re-called the 5' RACE reads through MiXCR, storing one row per CDR3 protein. The table shows hundreds of thousands of distinct CDR3 sequences, with approximately 48% occurring only once. In germline, CDR1 is MNHNY, CDR2 SVGAGI (reference sequence). V was trimmed by 3 bases and J by 0 bases, leaving 8 bases between them. The CDR3 spans 15 residues.

This receptor was taken from a man aged 55 to 70 in good health. Sequenced: blood. The V call is TRBV6-6, the J call TRBJ2-2; D remains ambiguous. CDR3: CASSYRQTNTGELFF. CDR3 DNA: TGTGCCAGCAGTTATCGGCAAACGAACACCGGGGAGCTGTTTTTT.